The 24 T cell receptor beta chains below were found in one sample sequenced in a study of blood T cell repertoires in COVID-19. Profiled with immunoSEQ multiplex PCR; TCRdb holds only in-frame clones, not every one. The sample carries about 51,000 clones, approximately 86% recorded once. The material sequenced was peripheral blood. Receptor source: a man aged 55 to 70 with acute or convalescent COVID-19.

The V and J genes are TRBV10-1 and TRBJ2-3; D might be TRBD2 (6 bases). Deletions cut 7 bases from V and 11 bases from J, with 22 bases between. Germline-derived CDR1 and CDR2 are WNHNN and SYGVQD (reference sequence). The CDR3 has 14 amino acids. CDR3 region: CASKSRVSGTLQYF. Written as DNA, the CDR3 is TGCGCCAGCAAGAGCAGGGTCTCCGGGACTTTGCAGTATTTT.

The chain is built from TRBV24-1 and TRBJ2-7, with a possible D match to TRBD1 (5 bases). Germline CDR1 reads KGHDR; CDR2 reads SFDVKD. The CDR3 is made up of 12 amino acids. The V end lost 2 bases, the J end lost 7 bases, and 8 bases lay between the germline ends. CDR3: CATSDSGSEQYF. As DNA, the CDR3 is TGTGCCACCAGTGATTCAGGGTCGGAGCAGTACTTC.

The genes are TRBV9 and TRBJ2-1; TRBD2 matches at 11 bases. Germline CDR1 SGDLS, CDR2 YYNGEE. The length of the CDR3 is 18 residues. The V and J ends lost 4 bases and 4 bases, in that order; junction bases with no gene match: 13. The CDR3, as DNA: TGTGCCAGCAGCAGAACACCCGCGGGACTAGCGGAGTACAATGAGCAGTTCTTC. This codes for CASSRTPAGLAEYNEQFF.

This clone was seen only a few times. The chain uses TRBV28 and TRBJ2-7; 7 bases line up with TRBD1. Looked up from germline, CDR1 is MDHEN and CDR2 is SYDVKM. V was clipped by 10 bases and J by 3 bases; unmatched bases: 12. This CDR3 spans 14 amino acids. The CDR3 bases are TGTGCCACTTCCGACAGGGAAGGACTCTACGAGCAGTACTTC. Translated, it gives CATSDREGLYEQYF.

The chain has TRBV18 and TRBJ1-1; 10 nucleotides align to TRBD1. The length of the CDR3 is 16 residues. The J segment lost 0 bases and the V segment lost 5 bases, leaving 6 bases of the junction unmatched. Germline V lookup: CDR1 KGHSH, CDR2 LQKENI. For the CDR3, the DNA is TGTGCCAGCTCATTCTCCGGGACAGGGGTGAACACTGAAGCTTTCTTT. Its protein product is CASSFSGTGVNTEAFF.

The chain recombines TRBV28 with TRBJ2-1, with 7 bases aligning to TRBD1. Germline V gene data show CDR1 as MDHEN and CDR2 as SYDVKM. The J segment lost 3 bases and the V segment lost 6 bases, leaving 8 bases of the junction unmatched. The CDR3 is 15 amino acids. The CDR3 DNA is TGTGCCAGCAGAGGCACAGGGGTCGTCTACAATGAGCAGTTCTTC. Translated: CASRGTGVVYNEQFF.

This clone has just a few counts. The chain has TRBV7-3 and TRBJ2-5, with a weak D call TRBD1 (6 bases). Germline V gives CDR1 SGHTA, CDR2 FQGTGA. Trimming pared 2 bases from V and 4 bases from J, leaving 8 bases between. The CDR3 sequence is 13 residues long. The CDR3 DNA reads TGTGCCAGCAGCTTATCACAGGGAGAGACCCAGTACTTC. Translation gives CASSLSQGETQYF.

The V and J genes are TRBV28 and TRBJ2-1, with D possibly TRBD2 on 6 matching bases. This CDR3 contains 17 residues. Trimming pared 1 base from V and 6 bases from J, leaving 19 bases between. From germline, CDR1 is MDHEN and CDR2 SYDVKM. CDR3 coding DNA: TGTGCCAGCAGTTTATTCAGGGCCGGGACTCCAAGCAATGAGCAGTTCTTC. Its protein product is CASSLFRAGTPSNEQFF.

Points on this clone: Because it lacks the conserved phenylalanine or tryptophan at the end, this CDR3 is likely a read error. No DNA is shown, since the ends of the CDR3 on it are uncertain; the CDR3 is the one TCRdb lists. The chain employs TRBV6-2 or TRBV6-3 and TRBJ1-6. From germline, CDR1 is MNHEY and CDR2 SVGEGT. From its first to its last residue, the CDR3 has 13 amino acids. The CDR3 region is CASSYSTYGMKAV.

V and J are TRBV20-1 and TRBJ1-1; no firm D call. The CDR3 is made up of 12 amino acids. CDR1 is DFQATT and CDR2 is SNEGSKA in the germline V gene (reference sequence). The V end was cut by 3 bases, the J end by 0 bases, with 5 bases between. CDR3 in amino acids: CSASRVNTEAFF. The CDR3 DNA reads TGCAGTGCTAGTCGAGTGAACACTGAAGCTTTCTTT.

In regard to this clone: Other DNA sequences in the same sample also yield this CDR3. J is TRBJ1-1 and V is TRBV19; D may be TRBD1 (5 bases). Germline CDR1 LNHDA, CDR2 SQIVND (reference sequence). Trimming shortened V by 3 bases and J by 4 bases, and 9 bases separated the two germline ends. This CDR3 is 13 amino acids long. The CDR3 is CASSIQGGTEAFF. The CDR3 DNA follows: TGTGCCAGTAGTATTCAGGGCGGCACTGAAGCTTTCTTT. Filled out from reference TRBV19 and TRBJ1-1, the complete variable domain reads DGGITQSPKYLFRKEGQNVTLSCEQNLNHDAMYWYRQDPGQGLRLIYYSQIVNDFQKGDIAEGYSVSREKKESFPLTVTSAQKNPTAFYLCASSIQGGTEAFFGQGTRLTVV.

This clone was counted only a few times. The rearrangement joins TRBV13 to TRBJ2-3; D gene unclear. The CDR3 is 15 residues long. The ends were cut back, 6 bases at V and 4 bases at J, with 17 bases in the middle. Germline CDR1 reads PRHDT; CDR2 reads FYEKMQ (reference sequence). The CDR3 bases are TGTGCCAGCAGTTCTCGGGTCTCTCCCCCAGATACGCAGTATTTT. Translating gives CASSSRVSPPDTQYF.

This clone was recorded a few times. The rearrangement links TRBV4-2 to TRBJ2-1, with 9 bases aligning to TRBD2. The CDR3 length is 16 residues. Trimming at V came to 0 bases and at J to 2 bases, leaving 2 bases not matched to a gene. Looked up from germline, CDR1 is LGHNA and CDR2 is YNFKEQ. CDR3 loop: CASSQEGTSPYNEQFF. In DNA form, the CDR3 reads TGTGCCAGCAGCCAAGAGGGGACTAGCCCCTACAATGAGCAGTTCTTC.

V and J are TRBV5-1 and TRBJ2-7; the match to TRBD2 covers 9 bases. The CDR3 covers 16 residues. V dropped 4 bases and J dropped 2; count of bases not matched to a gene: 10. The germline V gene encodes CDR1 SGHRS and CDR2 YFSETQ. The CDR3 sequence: CASSPLPSGTTYEQYF. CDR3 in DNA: TGCGCCAGCAGCCCCCTCCCTAGCGGGACAACCTACGAGCAGTACTTC.

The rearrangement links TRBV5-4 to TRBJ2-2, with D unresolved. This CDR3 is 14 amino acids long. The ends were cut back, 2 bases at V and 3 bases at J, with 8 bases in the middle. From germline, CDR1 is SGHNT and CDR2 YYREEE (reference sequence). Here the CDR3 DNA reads TGTGCCAGCAGCTTTCCCTCGGACACCGGGGAGCTGTTTTTT. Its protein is CASSFPSDTGELFF. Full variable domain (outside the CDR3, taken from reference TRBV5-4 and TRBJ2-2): ETGVTQSPTHLIKTRGQQVTLRCSSQSGHNTVSWYQQALGQGPQFIFQYYREEENGRGNFPPRFSGLQFPNYSSELNVNALELDDSALYLCASSFPSDTGELFFGEGSRLTVL.

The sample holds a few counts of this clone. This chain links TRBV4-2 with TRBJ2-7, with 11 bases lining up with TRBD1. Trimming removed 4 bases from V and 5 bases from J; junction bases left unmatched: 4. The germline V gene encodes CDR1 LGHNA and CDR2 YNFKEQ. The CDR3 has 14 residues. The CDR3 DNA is TGTGCCAGCAGCCTGGGGACAGGGGGAAACGAGCAGTACTTC. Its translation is CASSLGTGGNEQYF.

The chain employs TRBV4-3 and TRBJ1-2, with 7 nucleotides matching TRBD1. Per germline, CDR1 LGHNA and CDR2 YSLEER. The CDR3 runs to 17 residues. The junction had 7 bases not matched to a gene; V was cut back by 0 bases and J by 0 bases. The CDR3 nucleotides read TGCGCCAGCAGCCAAGATAGGAGTACAGGGGCTAACTATGGCTACACCTTC. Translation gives CASSQDRSTGANYGYTF.

This chain's CDR3 is CASSLQQTGLFQETQYF. Written as DNA, the CDR3 is TGTGCCAGCAGCTTGCAACAGACAGGGTTATTTCAAGAGACCCAGTACTTC. J is TRBJ2-5 and V is TRBV5-6, with 7 bases identical to TRBD1. The CDR3 is made up of 17 amino acids. V was clipped by 1 base and J by 2 bases; unmatched bases: 11. The germline gives CDR1 SGHDT, CDR2 YYEEEE.

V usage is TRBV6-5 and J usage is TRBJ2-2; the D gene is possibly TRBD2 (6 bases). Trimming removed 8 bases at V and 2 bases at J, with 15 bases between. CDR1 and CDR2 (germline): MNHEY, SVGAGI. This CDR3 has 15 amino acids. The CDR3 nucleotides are TGTGCCAGCGGGGGGAAGGGGCACAACACCGGGGAGCTGTTTTTT. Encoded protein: CASGGKGHNTGELFF.

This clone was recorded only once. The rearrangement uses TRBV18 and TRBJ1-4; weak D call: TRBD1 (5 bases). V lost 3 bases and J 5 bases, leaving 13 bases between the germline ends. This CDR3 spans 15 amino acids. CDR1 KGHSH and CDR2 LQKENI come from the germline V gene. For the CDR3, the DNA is TGTGCCAGCTCACCCTCAGGGTCCTCGAATGAAAAACTGTTTTTT. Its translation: CASSPSGSSNEKLFF.

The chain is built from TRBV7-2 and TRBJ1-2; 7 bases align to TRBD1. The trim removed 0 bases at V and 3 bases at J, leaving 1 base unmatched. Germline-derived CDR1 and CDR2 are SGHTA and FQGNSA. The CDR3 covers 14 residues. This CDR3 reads CASSLAGTDYGYTF. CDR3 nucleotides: TGTGCCAGCAGCTTAGCGGGGACAGACTATGGCTACACCTTC. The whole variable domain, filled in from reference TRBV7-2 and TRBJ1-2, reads GAGVSQSPSNKVTEKGKDVELRCDPISGHTALYWYRQSLGQGLEFLIYFQGNSAPDKSGLPSDRFSAERTGGSVSTLTIQRTQQEDSAVYLCASSLAGTDYGYTFGSGTRLTVV.

The CDR3 bases are TGTGCCAGCAGCCCCGACAGACACACCGGGGAGCTGTTTTTT. Amino acids: CASSPDRHTGELFF. The gene calls are TRBV11-2 and TRBJ2-2, with a weak D call TRBD1 (5 bases). The CDR3 has 14 residues. The germline V and J ends were trimmed by 5 bases and 3 bases, with 10 bases remaining between them. The germline gives CDR1 SGHAT, CDR2 FQNNGV.

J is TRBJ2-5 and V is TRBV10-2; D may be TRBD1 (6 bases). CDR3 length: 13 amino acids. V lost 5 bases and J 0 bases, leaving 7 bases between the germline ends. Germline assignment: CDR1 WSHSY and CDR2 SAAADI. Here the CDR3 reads CASSQGYQETQYF. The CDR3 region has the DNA TGCGCCAGCAGTCAGGGGTACCAAGAGACCCAGTACTTC.

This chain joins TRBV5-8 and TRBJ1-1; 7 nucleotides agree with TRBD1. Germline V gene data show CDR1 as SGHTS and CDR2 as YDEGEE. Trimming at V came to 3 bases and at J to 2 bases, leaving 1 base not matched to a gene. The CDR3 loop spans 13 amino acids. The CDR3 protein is CASSWDSNTEAFF. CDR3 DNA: TGTGCCAGCAGCTGGGACAGTAACACTGAAGCTTTCTTT. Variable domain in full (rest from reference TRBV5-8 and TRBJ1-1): EAGVTQSPTHLIKTRGQQATLRCSPISGHTSVYWYQQALGLGLQFLLWYDEGEERNRGNFPPRFSGRQFPNYSSELNVNALELEDSALYLCASSWDSNTEAFFGQGTRLTVV.